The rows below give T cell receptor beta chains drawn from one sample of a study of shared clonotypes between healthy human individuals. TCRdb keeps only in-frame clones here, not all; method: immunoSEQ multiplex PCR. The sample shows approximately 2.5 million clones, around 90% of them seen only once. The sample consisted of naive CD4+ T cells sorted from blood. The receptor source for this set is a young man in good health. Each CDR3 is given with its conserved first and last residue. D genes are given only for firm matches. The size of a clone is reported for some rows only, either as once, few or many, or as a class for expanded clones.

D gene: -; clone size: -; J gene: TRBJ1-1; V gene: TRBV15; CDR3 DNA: TGTGCCACCAGCAGAGAGCAGGGTGGCACTGAAGCTTTCTTT; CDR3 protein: CATSREQGGTEAFF
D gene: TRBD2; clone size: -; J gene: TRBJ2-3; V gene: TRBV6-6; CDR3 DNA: TGTGCCAGCAGCCAGCGGGATCCTAAGGCAGATACGCAGTATTTT; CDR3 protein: CASSQRDPKADTQYF
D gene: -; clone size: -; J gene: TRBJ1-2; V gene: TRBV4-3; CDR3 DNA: TGCGCCAGCAGCTTACAGGGATCGGGCTATGGCTACACCTTC; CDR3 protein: CASSLQGSGYGYTF
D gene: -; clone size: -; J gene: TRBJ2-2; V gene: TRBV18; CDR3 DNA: TGTGCCAGCTCACGCCCGGAGGGGAGGAGCACCGGGGAGCTGTTTTTT; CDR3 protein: CASSRPEGRSTGELFF
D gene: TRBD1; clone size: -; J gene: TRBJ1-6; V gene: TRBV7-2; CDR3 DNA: TGTGCCAGCAGCTCACCCCGAGTGGACAGGGTGCGTTCACCCCTCCACTTT; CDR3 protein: CASSSPRVDRVRSPLHF
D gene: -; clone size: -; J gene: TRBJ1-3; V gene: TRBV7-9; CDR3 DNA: TGTGCCAGCAGCCCCCCAGGGTTCGGAAACACCATATATTTT; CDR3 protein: CASSPPGFGNTIYF
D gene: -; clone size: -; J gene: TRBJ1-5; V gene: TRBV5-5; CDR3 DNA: TGTGCCAGCAGCCCTTGGCGGGGGCAGCCCCAGCATTTT; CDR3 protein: CASSPWRGQPQHF
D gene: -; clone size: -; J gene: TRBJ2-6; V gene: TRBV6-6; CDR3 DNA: TGTGCCAGCAGGGAGTCTGGGGCCAACGTCCTGACTTTC; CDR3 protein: CASRESGANVLTF
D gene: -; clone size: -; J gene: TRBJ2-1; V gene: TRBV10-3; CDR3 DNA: TGTGCCATCACCCGAGGGAAAACGTACAATGAGCAGTTCTTC; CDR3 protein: CAITRGKTYNEQFF
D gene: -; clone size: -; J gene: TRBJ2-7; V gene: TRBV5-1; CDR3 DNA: TGCGCCAGCAGCTTTGAGAGGGGCCCCTACGAGCAGTACTTC; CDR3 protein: CASSFERGPYEQYF
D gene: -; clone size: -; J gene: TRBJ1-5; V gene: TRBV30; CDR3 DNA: TGTGCCTGGAGTGGGACGGATCAGCCCCAGCATTTT; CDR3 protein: CAWSGTDQPQHF
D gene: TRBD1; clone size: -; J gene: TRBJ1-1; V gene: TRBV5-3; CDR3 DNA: TGTGCCAGAAGCCCCTGGGACAGGGGGACTTCAGAAGCTTTCTTT; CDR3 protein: CARSPWDRGTSEAFF
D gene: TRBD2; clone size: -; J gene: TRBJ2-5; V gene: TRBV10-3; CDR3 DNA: TGTGCCATCAGTGAAATAGCGGGGATAGAGACCCAGTACTTC; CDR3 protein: CAISEIAGIETQYF
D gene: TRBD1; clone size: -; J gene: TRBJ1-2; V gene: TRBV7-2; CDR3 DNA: TGTGCCAGCAGCGCACGGACAGGCGCAAACTATGGCTACACCTTC; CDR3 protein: CASSARTGANYGYTF
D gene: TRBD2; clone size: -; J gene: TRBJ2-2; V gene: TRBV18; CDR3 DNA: TGTGCCAGCTCACCTTATAGAAGCCCTAGCGGGAGTACCGGGGAGCTGTTTTTT; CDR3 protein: CASSPYRSPSGSTGELFF
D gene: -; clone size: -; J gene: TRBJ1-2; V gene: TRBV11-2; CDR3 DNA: TGTGCCAGCAGCCCCCTGGGGGGCGACTATGGCTACACCTTC; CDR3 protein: CASSPLGGDYGYTF
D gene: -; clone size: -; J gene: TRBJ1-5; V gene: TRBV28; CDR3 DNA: TGTGCCAGCAGCCATGCCCCCGAGCTGCCCCAGCATTTT; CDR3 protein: CASSHAPELPQHF
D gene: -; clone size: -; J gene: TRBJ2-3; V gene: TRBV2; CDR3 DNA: TGTGCCAGCATCCACCTCGGTGGGGGAGTCACAGATACGCAGTATTTT; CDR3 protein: CASIHLGGGVTDTQYF
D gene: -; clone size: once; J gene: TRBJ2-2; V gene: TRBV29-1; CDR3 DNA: TGCAGCGTTGAAGTGCAGGTGCACGGGGAGCTGTTTTTT; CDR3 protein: CSVEVQVHGELFF
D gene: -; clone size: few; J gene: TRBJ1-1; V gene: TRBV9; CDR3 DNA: TGTGCCAGCAGCGATTCTGTTAGAAACACTGAAGCTTTCTTT; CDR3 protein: CASSDSVRNTEAFF
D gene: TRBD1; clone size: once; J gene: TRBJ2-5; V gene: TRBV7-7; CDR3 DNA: TGTGCTAGCAGCTTAGCCCCGGGCAGGGGGAAAGAGACCCAGTACTTC; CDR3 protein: CASSLAPGRGKETQYF
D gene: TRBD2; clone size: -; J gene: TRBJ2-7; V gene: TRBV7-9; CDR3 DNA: TGTGCCAGCAGCCCCGGACTAGCGGGAGTGGGGTACGAGCAGTACTTC; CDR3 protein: CASSPGLAGVGYEQYF
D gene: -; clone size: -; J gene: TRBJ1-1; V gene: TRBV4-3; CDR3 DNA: TGCGCCAGCAGCCAAGATCTGGGCACTGAAGCTTTCTTT; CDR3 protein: CASSQDLGTEAFF
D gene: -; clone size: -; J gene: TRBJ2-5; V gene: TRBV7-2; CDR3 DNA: TGTGCCAGCAGCTTACCAGCAGGGCGGGAGACCCAGTACTTC; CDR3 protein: CASSLPAGRETQYF
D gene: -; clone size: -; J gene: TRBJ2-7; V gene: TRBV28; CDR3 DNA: TGTGCCAGCAGTTTAGCAGGGACCTCCTACGAGCAGTACTTC; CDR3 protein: CASSLAGTSYEQYF
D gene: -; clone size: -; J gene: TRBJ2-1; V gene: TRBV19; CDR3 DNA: TGTGCCAGTAGTATAGGGGGCGCGGTTGAGCAGTTCTTC; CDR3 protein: CASSIGGAVEQFF
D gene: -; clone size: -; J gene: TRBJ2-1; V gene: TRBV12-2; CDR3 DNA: TGTGCAAGTCGCTTAGCCCGGCGGGGGGAAGCCAATGAGCAGTTCTTC; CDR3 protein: CASRLARRGEANEQFF
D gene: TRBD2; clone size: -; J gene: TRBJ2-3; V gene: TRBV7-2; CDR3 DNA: TGTGCCAGCAGCTTAAGGAGCGGGGGGGCTTTGAATACGCAGTATTTT; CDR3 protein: CASSLRSGGALNTQYF
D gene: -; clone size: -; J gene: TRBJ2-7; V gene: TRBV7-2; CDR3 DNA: TGTGCCAGCAGCTTAGTCGGGGCCCCCGGCCACGAGCAGTACTTC; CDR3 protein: CASSLVGAPGHEQYF
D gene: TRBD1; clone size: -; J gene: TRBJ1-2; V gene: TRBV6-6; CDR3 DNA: TGTGCCAGCCGTACGGGACAGTCGCTCTATGGCTACACCTTC; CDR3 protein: CASRTGQSLYGYTF
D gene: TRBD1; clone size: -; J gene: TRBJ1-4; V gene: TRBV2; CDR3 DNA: TGTGCCAGCAGTCGGACAGGCGGTAATGAAAAACTGTTTTTT; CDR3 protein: CASSRTGGNEKLFF
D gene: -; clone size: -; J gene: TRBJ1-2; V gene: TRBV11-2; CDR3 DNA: TGTGCCAGCAGCTTAACGGACGGGAACTATGGCTACACCTTC; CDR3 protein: CASSLTDGNYGYTF
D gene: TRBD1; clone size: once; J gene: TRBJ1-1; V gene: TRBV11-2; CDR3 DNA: TGTGCCAGCAGCCAGAAAGACATTGGGACAGGGGGCGAGGCCACTGAAGCTTTCTTT; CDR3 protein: CASSQKDIGTGGEATEAFF
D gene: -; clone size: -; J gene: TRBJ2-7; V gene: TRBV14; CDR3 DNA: TGTGCCAGCAGCCAAGCGTACGAGCAGTACTTC; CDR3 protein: CASSQAYEQYF
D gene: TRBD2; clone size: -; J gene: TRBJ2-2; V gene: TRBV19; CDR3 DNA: TGTGCCACCAAACCAGGTGGGAGGGCCGTTACCGGGGAGCTGTTTTTT; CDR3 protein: CATKPGGRAVTGELFF
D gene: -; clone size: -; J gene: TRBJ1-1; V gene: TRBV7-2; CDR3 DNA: TGTGCCAGCAGCATAAGACAATACACTGAAGCTTTCTTT; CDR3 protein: CASSIRQYTEAFF
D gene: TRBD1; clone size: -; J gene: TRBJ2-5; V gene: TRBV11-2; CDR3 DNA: TGTGCCAGCAGCTCCACCCGCGGGACAGGGGTGACCCAGTACTTC; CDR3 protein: CASSSTRGTGVTQYF
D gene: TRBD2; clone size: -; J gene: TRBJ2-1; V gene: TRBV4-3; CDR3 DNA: TGCGCCAGCAGCCAAGTCGCGGGAGGGCCTAACATAGTCTACAATGAGCAGTTCTTC; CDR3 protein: CASSQVAGGPNIVYNEQFF
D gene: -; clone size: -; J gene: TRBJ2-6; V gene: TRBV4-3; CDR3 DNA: TGCGCCAGCAGCCCTGAGACGATGGGATTTTCTGGGGCCAACGTCCTGACTTTC; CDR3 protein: CASSPETMGFSGANVLTF